What follows are 15 T cell receptor beta chains derived from one specimen sequenced in a study of CD8 T cells in Susac syndrome. When the RNA was reverse transcribed, random hexamers were used with an input of roughly 0.5 to 1 ug. From the immunoSEQ multiplex PCR reads, TCRdb called clonotypes with MiXCR, one entry per CDR3 protein. The sample gives 180,000 or so distinct CDR3 sequences, about 95% of which show up once; 0.1% is in the top ten. Input material: CD4+ T cells from PBMCs. All receptors derive from a human donor in good health.

V and J are TRBV20-1 and TRBJ2-1; D remains unclear. The CDR3 extends over 11 amino acids. Germline assignment: CDR1 DFQATT and CDR2 SNEGSKA (reference sequence). V dropped 3 bases and J dropped 9 bases, with 9 bases sitting between them. CDR3 loop: CSARLRSEQFF. DNA for the CDR3: TGCAGTGCTAGGTTGCGTAGTGAGCAGTTCTTC.

The J gene is TRBJ2-6, the V gene TRBV7-9; no reliable D call. V lost 5 bases to trimming and J lost 5 bases, with 7 bases between them. Germline V gene data show CDR1 as SEHNR and CDR2 as FQNEAQ (reference sequence). The CDR3 consists of 13 residues. CDR3 residues: CASSPRRANVLTF. The CDR3 coding sequence is TGTGCCAGCAGCCCCCGGAGGGCCAACGTCCTGACTTTC.

The rearrangement uses TRBV7-8 and TRBJ1-5, with D unclear. This CDR3 is built from 13 residues. Germline-derived CDR1 and CDR2 are SGHVS and FQNEAQ. V shed 0 bases and J shed 7 bases, with 7 bases lying between them. The CDR3 sequence: CASSLAGSQPQHF. DNA of the CDR3: TGTGCCAGCAGCTTAGCGGGGTCGCAGCCCCAGCATTTT.

The chain has TRBV27 and TRBJ2-5; D remains unclear. The germline V gene encodes CDR1 MNHEY and CDR2 SMNVEV (reference sequence). The V gene lost 2 bases and the J gene lost 1 base, with 14 bases spanning the gap. The CDR3 has 16 residues. The CDR3 DNA reads as TGTGCCAGCAGTTTACAGTCAGGACGGCTCCAAGAGACCCAGTACTTC. Translation: CASSLQSGRLQETQYF.

This chain links TRBV15 with TRBJ2-5, with a possible D match to TRBD1 (5 bases). V lost 1 base to trimming and J lost 3 bases, with 6 bases between them. This CDR3 has 13 residues. Germline V gives CDR1 LNHNV, CDR2 YYDKDF (reference sequence). The CDR3 loop reads CATSRGQKETQYF. The CDR3, as DNA: TGTGCCACCAGCAGAGGACAGAAAGAGACCCAGTACTTC.

The V call is TRBV11-2, the J call TRBJ2-5; the match to TRBD1 covers 7 bases. Germline CDR1 and CDR2: SGHAT and FQNNGV. V gave up 3 bases and J gave up 2 bases; unmatched junction bases: 3. This CDR3 has 14 amino acids. This chain's CDR3 is CASSLGQIQETQYF. The DNA for the CDR3 is TGTGCCAGCAGCTTGGGACAGATACAAGAGACCCAGTACTTC.

The chain carries TRBV15 and TRBJ2-2; unclear D gene. The CDR3 is 12 residues long. Trimming shortened V by 1 base and J by 7 bases, and 4 bases separated the two germline ends. Germline loops: CDR1 LNHNV, CDR2 YYDKDF (reference sequence). CDR3 bases: TGTGCCACCAGCAGAGCTATCGGGGAGCTGTTTTTT. Its translation: CATSRAIGELFF. The full variable domain, in which reference TRBV15 and TRBJ2-2 provide the parts outside the CDR3, is DAMVIQNPRYQVTQFGKPVTLSCSQTLNHNVMYWYQQKSSQAPKLLFHYYDKDFNNEADTPDNFQSRRPNTSFCFLDIRSPGLGDTAMYLCATSRAIGELFFGEGSRLTVL.

This clonotype was recorded only once. The J gene is TRBJ2-7, the V gene TRBV7-2; D may be TRBD1 (5 bases). The CDR3 has 14 residues. The germline gives CDR1 SGHTA, CDR2 FQGNSA. Trimming left V 4 bases short and J 6 bases short, with 16 bases between. The CDR3 region has the DNA TGTGCCAGCAGCTGGAATAGGGGTAACGGCGAGCAGTACTTC. It encodes CASSWNRGNGEQYF.

The CDR3 DNA reads as TGTGCCAGTAGTATTCTCGACAGAATCTATGGCTACACCTTC. Protein product: CASSILDRIYGYTF. The chain couples TRBV19 to TRBJ1-2, with a weak D call TRBD1 (5 bases). The germline V and J ends were trimmed by 3 bases and 4 bases, with 12 bases remaining between them. Germline V CDR1 and CDR2: LNHDA, SQIVND (reference sequence). The CDR3 runs to 14 residues.

The rearrangement links TRBV6-2 or TRBV6-3 to TRBJ2-1; 10 positions agree with TRBD2. Germline V gives CDR1 MNHEY, CDR2 SVGEGT. This CDR3 spans 14 amino acids. The V gene end was trimmed by 6 bases and the J gene end by 8 bases; junction bases not matched to a gene: 7. CDR3 DNA: TGTGCCAGCAGCGTCCTAGCGGGAGACCATGAGCAGTTCTTC. Its protein product is CASSVLAGDHEQFF.

The chain links TRBV29-1 to TRBJ1-1; D possibly corresponds to TRBD1 (5 bases). The germline gives CDR1 SQVTM, CDR2 ANQGSEA. Deletions cut 8 bases from V and 0 bases from J, with 10 bases between. The CDR3 runs 12 residues. CDR3 amino acids: CSLGGVNTEAFF. Here the CDR3 DNA reads TGCAGCCTCGGGGGGGTGAACACTGAAGCTTTCTTT.

The genes are TRBV18 and TRBJ2-6, with D perhaps TRBD1 (6 bases). From germline, CDR1 is KGHSH and CDR2 LQKENI. V lost 3 bases and J 2 bases, leaving 14 bases between the germline ends. The CDR3 extends over 17 amino acids. The CDR3: CASSPGTPFTGANVLTF. CDR3 coding DNA: TGTGCCAGCTCACCCGGGACACCCTTTACTGGGGCCAACGTCCTGACTTTC.

This rearrangement joins TRBV30 to TRBJ1-1, with TRBD1 as a possible D gene (5 bases). CDR3 length equals 12 residues. Germline lookup yields CDR1 GTSNPN and CDR2 SVGIG (reference sequence). V gave up 5 bases and J gave up 0 bases, with 7 bases separating them. The CDR3 protein is CAWYRLNTEAFF. The CDR3 DNA reads TGTGCCTGGTACAGGTTGAACACTGAAGCTTTCTTT.

This chain links TRBV29-1 with TRBJ1-4; D uncertain. The V end was cut by 1 base, the J end by 7 bases, with 10 bases between. Per germline, CDR1 SQVTM and CDR2 ANQGSEA. This CDR3 region has 13 residues. CDR3 protein: CSVEVGEGEKLFF. CDR3 DNA sequence: TGCAGCGTTGAAGTAGGCGAGGGTGAAAAACTGTTTTTT.

This chain connects TRBV15 to TRBJ2-3; 12 bases map to TRBD2. From germline, CDR1 is LNHNV and CDR2 YYDKDF (reference sequence). The length of the CDR3 is 15 residues. The V gene end was trimmed by 1 base and the J gene end by 5 bases; junction bases not matched to a gene: 1. CDR3 amino acids: CATSRGLAGEDTQYF. CDR3 bases: TGTGCCACCAGCAGAGGACTAGCGGGAGAAGATACGCAGTATTTT.